This T cell receptor (beta chain) was identified in a study of human T cells and chemical hapten exposure. A remark on this clonotype: Antigen specificity is unknown.

Attachment of unique molecular identifiers to individual cDNA molecules was performed in the library. From the RACE reads, TCRdb called clonotypes with MiXCR, one entry per CDR3 protein. The data show around 340,000 distinct CDR3 sequences, with approximately 6.9% seen just once and about 8% held by the top ten. Notes on the study in general: While controls formed fewer of them, expanded TCRs formed significantly more large CDR3 similarity clusters. Patch test score showed a positive correlation with PT1 expanded TCR counts.

Time point specified: patch test 1, 2 weeks after DPC sensitization. Specified treatment: therapeutic diphenylcyclopropenone sensitization with weekly scalp DPC. Unfractionated whole blood was the source of the extracted total RNA. Germline V lookup: CDR1 SGHDT, CDR2 YYEEEE. V shed 4 bases and J shed 6 bases, with 11 bases lying between them. The CDR3 consists of 13 residues. The receptor's source is a woman under 30 with alopecia areata. Some clones in this sample may be carry-over from other donors' samples. Specimen: whole blood, collected in connection with sensitization to the hapten diphenylcyclopropenone (DPC). The rearrangement uses TRBV5-6 and TRBJ2-4; TRBD2 is a possible D gene (5 bases). In nucleotides, the CDR3 is TGTGCCAGCAGCATAGGTGGAGGAAACATTCAGTACTTC. This codes for CASSIGGGNIQYF.